This is a list of T cell receptor beta chains from one sample in a study of cytomegalovirus exposure and HLA in healthy donors. Clones were read by immunoSEQ multiplex PCR, and TCRdb kept only the in-frame ones, dropping some. The sample yields more than 110,000 clones, approximately 80% seen once. What was sequenced was PBMCs. These TCRs come from a male donor in good health and CMV-seronegative. Each CDR3 is given with its conserved first and last residue. A D gene is named only where the DNA matches it firmly. Not every row has a clone size; where given, it reads once, few, many or a size class.

v_call: TRBV19
clone_size: NA
d_call: NA
j_call: TRBJ1-2
cdr3_nt: TGTGCCAGTAGTTCCCCACGGGGGGAGAACTATGGCTACACCTTC
cdr3_aa: CASSSPRGENYGYTF

v_call: TRBV4-1
clone_size: NA
d_call: NA
j_call: TRBJ1-6
cdr3_nt: TGCGCCAGCAGCCAAGCCCCAGGGTCTAATTCACCCCTCCACTTT
cdr3_aa: CASSQAPGSNSPLHF

v_call: TRBV6-1
clone_size: NA
d_call: TRBD1
j_call: TRBJ1-6
cdr3_nt: TGTGCCAGCAGTGGGACGACAGGGATTTCGCGTAATTCACCCCTCCACTTT
cdr3_aa: CASSGTTGISRNSPLHF

v_call: TRBV13
clone_size: few
d_call: TRBD2
j_call: TRBJ2-3
cdr3_nt: TGTGCCAGCAGCTTAAGCGGGGGGGCATCAGATACGCAGTATTTT
cdr3_aa: CASSLSGGASDTQYF

v_call: TRBV6-4
clone_size: NA
d_call: NA
j_call: TRBJ1-5
cdr3_nt: TGTGCCAGCAGTGACGAGGGAGGCCAGCCCCAGCATTTT
cdr3_aa: CASSDEGGQPQHF

v_call: TRBV27
clone_size: few
d_call: NA
j_call: TRBJ1-1
cdr3_nt: TGTGCCAGCAGAACAGATTTGAACACTGAAGCTTTCTTT
cdr3_aa: CASRTDLNTEAFF

v_call: TRBV4-1
clone_size: NA
d_call: NA
j_call: TRBJ2-5
cdr3_nt: TGCGCCAGCAGCCAAGAGGTGCACCCTATGCAAGAGACCCAGTACTTC
cdr3_aa: CASSQEVHPMQETQYF

v_call: TRBV6-5
clone_size: NA
d_call: NA
j_call: TRBJ2-1
cdr3_nt: TGTGCCAGCAGTTATGTCAGTCCCTACAATGAGCAGTTCTTC
cdr3_aa: CASSYVSPYNEQFF

v_call: TRBV9
clone_size: NA
d_call: TRBD1
j_call: TRBJ1-5
cdr3_nt: TGTGCCAGCAGCGTAGTGGGACAGGCGATAAATCAGCCCCAGCATTTT
cdr3_aa: CASSVVGQAINQPQHF

v_call: TRBV5-1
clone_size: few
d_call: NA
j_call: TRBJ2-1
cdr3_nt: TGCGCCAGCTCCACTAGCTTATCGTCTGTCAATGAGCAGTTCTTC
cdr3_aa: CASSTSLSSVNEQFF

v_call: TRBV6-5
clone_size: few
d_call: TRBD1
j_call: TRBJ1-2
cdr3_nt: TGTGCCAGCAGTTCGGTGGACAGGGGGTATGGCTACACCTTC
cdr3_aa: CASSSVDRGYGYTF

v_call: TRBV2
clone_size: NA
d_call: TRBD2
j_call: TRBJ2-7
cdr3_nt: TGTGCCAGCCGTGGCGGCGGGACTACCTACGAGCAGTACTTC
cdr3_aa: CASRGGGTTYEQYF

v_call: TRBV5-1
clone_size: NA
d_call: TRBD1
j_call: TRBJ2-5
cdr3_nt: TGCGCCAGCAGCCCAGGGACAGCACAAGAGACCCAGTACTTC
cdr3_aa: CASSPGTAQETQYF

v_call: TRBV7-2
clone_size: NA
d_call: NA
j_call: TRBJ2-7
cdr3_nt: TGTGCCAGCAGCACGCACAGGGTCGAGCAGTACTTC
cdr3_aa: CASSTHRVEQYF

v_call: TRBV28
clone_size: NA
d_call: NA
j_call: TRBJ2-7
cdr3_nt: TGTGCCAGCAGTTCCTTAGGGGGGGACCCCTACGAGCAGTACTTC
cdr3_aa: CASSSLGGDPYEQYF

v_call: TRBV5-1
clone_size: few
d_call: NA
j_call: TRBJ2-7
cdr3_nt: TGCGCCAGCAGCTTGGGCGGGTACTACGAGCAGTACTTC
cdr3_aa: CASSLGGYYEQYF

v_call: TRBV5-4
clone_size: NA
d_call: NA
j_call: TRBJ2-5
cdr3_nt: TGTGCCAGCAGCTTGGAACAGGGCAAAGAGACCCAGTACTTC
cdr3_aa: CASSLEQGKETQYF

v_call: TRBV10-1
clone_size: NA
d_call: TRBD2
j_call: TRBJ2-3
cdr3_nt: TGCGCCAGCAGTGTTGGAGCGGGGGCAGATACGCAGTATTTT
cdr3_aa: CASSVGAGADTQYF

v_call: TRBV6-5
clone_size: NA
d_call: TRBD1
j_call: TRBJ2-7
cdr3_nt: TGTGCCAGCAGTCCACAGGGGGGCCCCTACGAGCAGTACTTC
cdr3_aa: CASSPQGGPYEQYF

v_call: TRBV7-2
clone_size: NA
d_call: TRBD2
j_call: TRBJ2-1
cdr3_nt: TGTGCCAGCAGCTTGTCTAGCGGGGGGTCACCCGAGCAGTTCTTC
cdr3_aa: CASSLSSGGSPEQFF

v_call: TRBV6-6
clone_size: NA
d_call: NA
j_call: TRBJ1-3
cdr3_nt: TGTGCCAGCAGTTACCGTCCGGGGAACGGAAACACCATATATTTT
cdr3_aa: CASSYRPGNGNTIYF

v_call: TRBV4-1
clone_size: NA
d_call: NA
j_call: TRBJ1-6
cdr3_nt: TGCGCCAGCAGCCAAGTCTGGGCAGGTGCTAATTCACCCCTCCACTTT
cdr3_aa: CASSQVWAGANSPLHF

v_call: TRBV7-9
clone_size: NA
d_call: TRBD2
j_call: TRBJ2-1
cdr3_nt: TGTGCCAGCAGCCCGAGGACTAGCGGGGGGCCCAGCTCCTACAATGAGCAGTTCTTC
cdr3_aa: CASSPRTSGGPSSYNEQFF

v_call: TRBV7-2
clone_size: NA
d_call: TRBD1
j_call: TRBJ1-1
cdr3_nt: TGTGCCAGCAGCCCCCTGGGACAGGTGAACACTGAAGCTTTCTTT
cdr3_aa: CASSPLGQVNTEAFF

v_call: TRBV10-3
clone_size: NA
d_call: NA
j_call: TRBJ1-1
cdr3_nt: TGTGCCATCAGTGAGTCACAGGGTAATCCTGAAGCTTTCTTT
cdr3_aa: CAISESQGNPEAFF

v_call: TRBV28
clone_size: NA
d_call: TRBD1
j_call: TRBJ1-2
cdr3_nt: TGTGCCAGCAGTTCTACAGGGGGAAACTATGGCTACACCTTC
cdr3_aa: CASSSTGGNYGYTF

v_call: TRBV7-9
clone_size: once
d_call: NA
j_call: TRBJ1-1
cdr3_nt: TGTGCCAGCAGCTTAACGGGTATGAACACTGAAGCTTTCTTT
cdr3_aa: CASSLTGMNTEAFF

v_call: TRBV6-5
clone_size: NA
d_call: TRBD1
j_call: TRBJ1-5
cdr3_nt: TGTGCCAGCCGACTGGGACAGGGAAGCAATCAGCCCCAGCATTTT
cdr3_aa: CASRLGQGSNQPQHF

v_call: TRBV19
clone_size: NA
d_call: NA
j_call: TRBJ2-3
cdr3_nt: TGTGCCAGTAGTCAACAGGGGGGGAGGACAGATACGCAGTATTTT
cdr3_aa: CASSQQGGRTDTQYF

v_call: TRBV7-2
clone_size: NA
d_call: NA
j_call: TRBJ2-3
cdr3_nt: TGTGCCAGCAGCCAGTCATGGGATACGCAGTATTTT
cdr3_aa: CASSQSWDTQYF

v_call: TRBV6-1
clone_size: NA
d_call: NA
j_call: TRBJ1-1
cdr3_nt: TGTGCCAGCAGTGAATTTGGAGGCAGAAAATACACTGAAGCTTTCTTT
cdr3_aa: CASSEFGGRKYTEAFF

v_call: TRBV18
clone_size: NA
d_call: TRBD1
j_call: TRBJ2-7
cdr3_nt: TGTGCCAGCTCACCCCCGGGACAGTACGACGAGCAGTACTTC
cdr3_aa: CASSPPGQYDEQYF

v_call: TRBV10-1
clone_size: NA
d_call: TRBD1
j_call: TRBJ1-6
cdr3_nt: TGCGCCACCCAAACGGGACAGGGGGTTGGATCCTATAATTCACCCCTCCACTTT
cdr3_aa: CATQTGQGVGSYNSPLHF

v_call: TRBV7-2
clone_size: NA
d_call: TRBD1
j_call: TRBJ2-7
cdr3_nt: TGTGCCAGCAGCGACTTGACAGGGGCGGCCTACGAGCAGTACTTC
cdr3_aa: CASSDLTGAAYEQYF

v_call: TRBV5-4
clone_size: once
d_call: NA
j_call: TRBJ2-1
cdr3_nt: TGTGCCAGCAGCTTGGGGTCCCGGGTCGAATACAATGAGCAGTTCTTC
cdr3_aa: CASSLGSRVEYNEQFF

v_call: TRBV7-9
clone_size: NA
d_call: NA
j_call: TRBJ1-1
cdr3_nt: TGTGCCAGCAGCTTAGAGGAGCGCACTGAAGCTTTCTTT
cdr3_aa: CASSLEERTEAFF

v_call: TRBV7-3
clone_size: NA
d_call: TRBD2
j_call: TRBJ2-2
cdr3_nt: TGTGCCAGCAGCTCAACGGGACTAGCGGGGGGGACCGGGGAGCTGTTTTTT
cdr3_aa: CASSSTGLAGGTGELFF

v_call: TRBV7-2
clone_size: NA
d_call: NA
j_call: TRBJ1-1
cdr3_nt: TGTGCCAGCAGCTTAAGAAAGCCATCGAACACTGAAGCTTTCTTT
cdr3_aa: CASSLRKPSNTEAFF

v_call: TRBV7-8
clone_size: NA
d_call: NA
j_call: TRBJ2-7
cdr3_nt: TGTGCCAGCAGCTCCTCAGGCTACGAGCAGTACTTC
cdr3_aa: CASSSSGYEQYF

v_call: TRBV6-6
clone_size: NA
d_call: TRBD1
j_call: TRBJ2-2
cdr3_nt: TGTGCCAGCAATTCGGGACAGACGAACACCGGGGAGCTGTTTTTT
cdr3_aa: CASNSGQTNTGELFF

v_call: TRBV28
clone_size: NA
d_call: NA
j_call: TRBJ1-6
cdr3_nt: TGTGCCAGCAGCTTACCCCTTAATACAGGGCTCAATTCACCCCTCCACTTT
cdr3_aa: CASSLPLNTGLNSPLHF

v_call: TRBV2
clone_size: NA
d_call: TRBD1
j_call: TRBJ1-4
cdr3_nt: TGTGCCAGCAGTGGCCCCGACAGGGTTGGCGAGAAACTGTTTTTT
cdr3_aa: CASSGPDRVGEKLFF

v_call: TRBV25-1
clone_size: few
d_call: NA
j_call: TRBJ1-2
cdr3_nt: TGTGCCAGCAGTGGGGGAGGCTATGGCTACACCTTC
cdr3_aa: CASSGGGYGYTF

v_call: TRBV4-3
clone_size: once
d_call: TRBD2
j_call: TRBJ2-7
cdr3_nt: TGCGCCAGCAGCCCTAGACCGGCTAGCGGGCCCTACGAGCAGTACTTC
cdr3_aa: CASSPRPASGPYEQYF